Reported below is one T cell receptor (beta chain). Its target is not known. Profiled with immunoSEQ multiplex PCR; TCRdb holds only in-frame clones, not every one. The sample includes 1,400,000 or so clones, about 98.5% seen only once; the top ten take roughly 0.36%. The source of the sample is a study of shared clonotypes between healthy human individuals. Study details: CD4 naive cells filled three plates per donor, CD4 memory three, CD8 naive two and CD8 memory one.

Study observations and caveats: A handful of donors held about 5% of naive CD4 clonotypes in common.

The CDR3 is 19 amino acids. Germline assignment: CDR1 SGDLS and CDR2 YYNGEE. V gave up 4 bases and J gave up 2 bases, with 25 bases separating them. The TCR was taken from a man younger than 40 in good health. The rearrangement links TRBV9 to TRBJ2-1, with D possibly called TRBD1 or TRBD2 (5 bases each). What was sequenced was naive CD4+ T cells sorted from blood. As for subset: CD45RA+ positively selected. The CDR3 spells CASSSLVGDRGKPYNEQFF. CDR3 coding DNA: TGTGCCAGCAGCTCCCTAGTGGGGGACCGAGGGAAGCCCTACAATGAGCAGTTCTTC.